The clone carrying this TCR beta chain was counted only a few times. These data originate in a study of human T cells and chemical hapten exposure. Individual cDNA molecules received unique molecular identifiers in the library. From the RACE reads, TCRdb called clonotypes with MiXCR, one entry per CDR3 protein. The sample lists 180,000 or so distinct CDR3 sequences, 20% to 25% occurring once. The ends were cut back, 5 bases at V and 7 bases at J, with 14 bases in the middle. The CDR3 is 14 residues long. The germline V gene encodes CDR1 SGHTA and CDR2 FQGNSA. The time point is: patch test 1, 2 weeks after DPC sensitization. Treatment described: therapeutic diphenylcyclopropenone sensitization with weekly scalp DPC. Donors were 18 to 70-year-old alopecia patients suitable for DPC.

This rearrangement joins TRBV7-2 to TRBJ1-4; D not resolved. This TCR came from a woman in her forties or fifties with alopecia areata. Some clones in this sample may be carry-over from other donors' samples. Here the sequenced sample was whole blood, taken in connection with sensitization to the hapten diphenylcyclopropenone (DPC). CDR3 residues: CASSPEGMGEKLFF. Here the CDR3 DNA reads TGTGCCAGCAGCCCCGAGGGTATGGGTGAAAAACTGTTTTTT.